This TCR beta chain was identified in a study of blood T cells in healthy people across ages. Trimming cost V 5 bases and J 3 bases, with 14 bases left between them. The CDR3 spans 15 residues. CDR1 is SGHTA and CDR2 is FQGNSA in the germline V gene. A J-beta primer mix and a sample-barcoded 5' primer were used in a second PCR of roughly 6 to 11 cycles. Each of the samples gave a minimum of 2.5 million paired-end reads that contained CDR3. In TCRdb, the 5' RACE reads were re-called with MiXCR into one record per CDR3 protein. The repertoire holds 600,000 or so distinct CDR3 sequences, with 40% to 50% as singletons. Study-level findings and limits: Compared with aged donors, long-lived donors showed fewer expanded clones, suggesting selection. With age, beta diversity per million T cells declined roughly linearly, significantly by around 43.

This clonotype was seen a few times. Its target is unknown. This TCR was recovered from a man older than 75 in good health. The rearrangement joins TRBV7-2 to TRBJ2-1; the D gene is possibly TRBD1 (6 bases). Sequencing was done on a sample of blood. The CDR3 here is CASSPLGDNYNEQFF. The CDR3 DNA follows: TGTGCCAGCAGCCCTCTCGGGGACAACTACAATGAGCAGTTCTTC.